This entry concerns a single T cell receptor (beta chain). There are a few counts of this clone. There is no known antigen for this receptor. There are no base qualities to consult, and no much larger clone falls within one base. The CDR3 regions of human TCRbeta chains were analyzed by immunosequencing. The original pipeline was this. TCRs in the repertoires were compared against a reference library of SARS-CoV-2-specific TCRs that had been generated with the MIRA antigen-specificity platform. Breadth was defined as the fraction of unique TCRs that were SARS-CoV-2-associated, and depth was defined as the fraction of total T cells that were SARS-CoV-2-associated. Using the MIRA data, each spike-specific TCR was mapped to the spike region that the TCR reacts to and placed in a CD4 or CD8 class. Log10-transformed breadth and depth values were compared by one-way ANOVA with Sidak's multiple comparisons tests. The immuneACCESS repertoire file appears here via TCRdb, limited to in-frame rearrangements. These files lack a portion of the clones; in checked studies, under half of the deficit traces to unresolved V genes, and the cause of the others is not known. From that table come the V and J calls and clone size; the DNA was used to work out D and trimming. This sample comprises 120,000 to 150,000 clones, about 92% of them detected only once. 2.5% to 3.5% of the sample is taken by the ten largest.

Reading the label with the study, this specimen's time point is: baseline before first vaccination. The vaccinee samples were drawn from two UK trials, COV001 and COV002, one of which was a single-blind randomized controlled phase 2/3 trial testing AZD1222 (ChAdOx1 nCoV-19) in healthy adults. For TCRbeta chain sequencing, PBMC samples from trial participants were taken at day 0 and at day 28 after the second dose. Taken from the germline V gene, the CDR1 and CDR2 loops are SGHRS and YFSETQ. V loses 0 bases, J loses 0 bases, and the germline ends lie 13 bases apart. From cysteine to phenylalanine, the CDR3 is 16 amino acids long. Only CDR3 DNA is held: 48 bases, read in frame from base 1. These data come from a study of T cell responses to AZD1222 COVID-19 vaccine (dated by TCRdb to the early 2020s). Regarding the research as a whole: AZD1222 recipients given second doses at about 4 weeks or at about 12 weeks were pooled, since spike-specific TCR depth and breadth were not found to differ between the two schedules. TCR sequencing covered some 250 trial participants: 207 given two doses of AZD1222 and about 26 given two doses of MenACWY control vaccine. Trial participants were enrolled into age subgroups of 18-55, 56-69 and 70-plus years, which contained around 150, 28 and 57 TCR-sequenced participants, respectively.

General conclusions and limits of the study: Only five to seven AZD1222 recipients were SARS-CoV-2 seropositive at baseline, limiting conclusions about previously exposed vaccinees. The 56-69-year group was small, and its depth increase did not reach significance, likely because of low power. Vaccine-associated CD4 TCRs spanned the whole spike protein, with dominant responses in regions 160-218 and 743-854. Because no day 14 peak-response samples were available, the repertoires could be characterized only after the peak T cell response. Most participants were white British and females outnumbered males, and the authors suggested that clonal diversity may have been underestimated. Spike-specific TCR breadth and depth rose significantly after two AZD1222 doses compared with day 0 and with MenACWY recipients. Nearly half of unique spike-specific TCRs reportedly recognized epitopes outside regions mutated in the B.1.351 and B.1.1.7 variants.

The sequence is built from TRBV5-1 and TRBJ2-7, with no D gene named confidently. The starting material was peripheral blood, obtained on day 0 of AZD1222 vaccination. The receptor was derived from an adult in good health. The bases are TGCGCCAGCAGCTTGGGTTCTCGCCTAAGCTCCTACGAGCAGTACTTC. Its product reads: CASSLGSRLSSYEQYF.